This T cell receptor (beta chain) was recovered during a study of CXCR3-negative and CXCR3-positive naive CD8 T cells. Across the whole study: About 140 million TRB reads were obtained in total, which works out to about 1.5 +/- 0.3 million per library.

All TRB cDNA libraries came from 5' RACE performed with UMI labels. One entry per CDR3 protein, without DNA, is what TCRdb gives after re-calling the 5' RACE reads. The ten top clones account for 0.49%, within a sample of about 150,000 distinct CDR3 sequences. Study-wide results and caveats: CXCR3-positive naive cells had TRB CDR3s that were more hydrophobic than CXCR3-negative naive cells had. For memory CD8+ cells diversity was much lower, but both naive subsets had comparably high diversity. Memory cells diverged, while naive CXCR3-positive and CXCR3-negative cells had similar TRBV-TRBJ usage.

As regards this clonotype: Its specificity is unknown.

CD45RO-CCR7+CD27+CD95- marked naive CD8+ T cells. Germline CDR1 is SQVTM and CDR2 is ANQGSEA. The CDR3 covers 16 residues. This clonotype was sampled from a human donor in good health. Some clones in this sample may be carry-over from other donors' samples. The material sequenced was naive CXCR3+ CD8+ T cells from blood. Described subset: CD45RO-CCR7+CD27+CD95- naive CD8+ T cells expressing CXCR3 (TNR3+). This chain links TRBV29-1 with TRBJ2-2; TCRdb names TRBD1, which stays unverified in the absence of DNA. The CDR3 spells CSVQGKPNANTGELFF.